This TCR beta chain was observed in a study of tumor and adjacent non-tumor tissue in lung cancer. Study findings and constraints: Tumor repertoires had a smaller top 100 clone share than normal lung.

Three rounds of nested PCR, following a modified ARM-PCR protocol, produced the TCRbeta library. TCRdb re-called the multiplex PCR reads with MiXCR, one entry per CDR3 protein. The sample carries under 140,000 distinct CDR3 sequences, under 90% recorded once. RNA was extracted from bulk tissue without any cell sorting. This CDR3 contains 17 residues. Germline CDR1 reads SGHVS; CDR2 reads FQNEAQ. V dropped 0 bases and J dropped 5 bases, with 19 bases sitting between them. In regard to this clonotype: Its antigen is as yet unknown.

This chain connects TRBV7-8 to TRBJ2-5, with a possible D match to TRBD2 (6 bases). The sample comprised lung tumor tissue. This TCR came from a man between 65 and 85 years old with non-small cell lung cancer. The CDR3 sequence: CASSLAPSGTRGETQYF. The CDR3 bases are TGTGCCAGCAGCTTAGCGCCGAGCGGAACTCGGGGGGAGACCCAGTACTTC.